These T cell receptor beta chains were read from a single sample in a study of OX40 agonist ivuxolimab in advanced cancers. Assay: immunoSEQ multiplex PCR; the TCRdb copy retains only in-frame clones and omits some. Altogether roughly 70,000 clones are present, 80% to 90% being singletons, with the ten largest covering roughly 0.51%. This sample comprised CD4+ or CD8+ T cells sorted from blood, obtained in a trial of the OX40 agonist ivuxolimab. These TCRs come from an adult with an advanced solid tumor such as melanoma, head and neck, liver or kidney cancer. CDR3s include the opening cysteine and the closing phenylalanine or tryptophan. Each record gives: J gene, D gene, V gene, clone size, CDR3 protein, CDR3 DNA. A D gene is named only where the DNA matches it firmly. Clone size is given for some rows only: seen once, a few or many times, or a class if the clone is expanded.

>TRBJ2-7|TRBD1|TRBV12-5|-
CASGSTGGMNEQYF
TGTGCTAGTGGTTCAACAGGGGGGATGAACGAGCAGTACTTC
>TRBJ2-2|TRBD2|TRBV11-2|-
CASSSGLVGTGELFF
TGTGCCAGCAGCTCGGGACTAGTGGGCACCGGGGAGCTGTTTTTT
>TRBJ2-7|-|TRBV5-1|-
CASSPGDRTGYEQYF
TGCGCCAGCAGCCCTGGGGACCGCACGGGGTACGAGCAGTACTTC
>TRBJ1-4|-|TRBV6-5|-
CASSPPLGKLFF
TGTGCCAGCAGTCCTCCTTTAGGAAAACTGTTTTTT
>TRBJ2-7|-|TRBV13|-
CASKITGTTRNEQYF
TGTGCCAGCAAAATAACAGGGACCACAAGGAACGAGCAGTACTTC
>TRBJ2-7|TRBD2|TRBV28|-
CASSLYRGSYEQYF
TGTGCCAGCAGTTTATACCGCGGGAGTTACGAGCAGTACTTC
>TRBJ2-2|TRBD1|TRBV5-4|-
CASRPGTGNGELFF
TGTGCCAGCAGACCTGGGACAGGGAACGGGGAGCTGTTTTTT
>TRBJ2-1|TRBD2|TRBV28|-
CASSLILAGSYNEQFF
TGTGCCAGCAGTCTCATACTAGCGGGATCCTACAATGAGCAGTTCTTC
>TRBJ2-1|TRBD2|TRBV9|-
CASSATLAGTYNEQFF
TGTGCCAGCAGCGCCACATTAGCGGGAACTTACAATGAGCAGTTCTTC
>TRBJ1-2|-|TRBV10-2|-
CASSEGSRFLDNTF
TGCGCCAGCAGTGAGGGTAGCCGGTTCCTAGACAACACCTTC
>TRBJ2-1|TRBD2|TRBV9|-
CASSPLGGGNEQFF
TGTGCCAGCAGCCCCTTGGGGGGAGGGAATGAGCAGTTCTTC
>TRBJ2-2|-|TRBV5-1|-
CASERSRGTGELFF
TGCGCCAGCGAGCGATCTAGGGGAACCGGGGAGCTGTTTTTT
>TRBJ2-5|-|TRBV4-1|-
CASSQEEGRETQYF
TGCGCCAGCAGCCAAGAAGAGGGGCGAGAGACCCAGTACTTC
>TRBJ2-7|TRBD1|TRBV19|once
CASSKTGGQGNYEQYF
TGTGCCAGTAGTAAAACGGGGGGACAGGGGAACTACGAGCAGTACTTC
>TRBJ2-3|-|TRBV4-2|-
CASSQEVVTSTDTQYF
TGTGCCAGCAGCCAAGAAGTGGTAACTAGCACAGATACGCAGTATTTT
>TRBJ1-4|-|TRBV5-1|-
CASSLEQNEKLFF
TGCGCCAGCAGCCTGGAACAAAATGAAAAACTGTTTTTT
>TRBJ2-5|TRBD2|TRBV5-1|-
CASSPRASGRAWETQYF
TGCGCCAGCAGCCCGAGGGCTAGCGGGAGGGCCTGGGAGACCCAGTACTTC
>TRBJ2-7|TRBD1|TRBV2|-
CAGQTDRGPYEQYF
TGTGCCGGCCAGACAGACAGGGGGCCATACGAGCAGTACTTC
>TRBJ2-7|TRBD2|TRBV2|-
CATSEREGLYEQYF
TGTGCCACCTCAGAGCGGGAGGGCCTTTACGAGCAGTACTTC
>TRBJ1-3|-|TRBV4-2|-
CASSQDVAGSGNTIYF
TGTGCCAGCAGCCAAGATGTTGCAGGCTCTGGAAACACCATATATTTT